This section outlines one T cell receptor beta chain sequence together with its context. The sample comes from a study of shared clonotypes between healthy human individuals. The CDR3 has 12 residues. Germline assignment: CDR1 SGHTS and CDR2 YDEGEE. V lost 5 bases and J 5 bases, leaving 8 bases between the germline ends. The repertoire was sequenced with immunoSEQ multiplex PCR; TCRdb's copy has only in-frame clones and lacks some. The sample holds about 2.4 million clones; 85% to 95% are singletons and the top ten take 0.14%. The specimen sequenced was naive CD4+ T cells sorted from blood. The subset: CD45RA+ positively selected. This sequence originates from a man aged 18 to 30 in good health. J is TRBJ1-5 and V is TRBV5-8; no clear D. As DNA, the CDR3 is TGTGCCAGCAGTCGAAATTATCAGCCCCAGCATTTT. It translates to CASSRNYQPQHF.